The TCR beta chain described here comes from a study of radiation and T cells in renal cell carcinoma. CDR3 length: 16 residues. Per germline, CDR1 SGHRS and CDR2 YFSETQ. Trimming cost V 1 base and J 3 bases; bases outside gene matches: 8. Time point indicated: blood 4 weeks post-SBRT, at nephrectomy. Sample treatment: 15 Gy SBRT to primary tumor, nephrectomy 4 weeks later. Method: immunoSEQ multiplex PCR; TCRdb's copy keeps in-frame clones and lacks some. The sample yields about 90,000 clones, 80% to 90% seen once. The source was blood, collected from a patient whose treatment included radiotherapy and nephrectomy. This chain links TRBV5-1 with TRBJ1-1; 8 positions agree with TRBD1. This receptor was obtained from a man aged 55 to 69 with renal cell carcinoma. The CDR3 loop reads CASSLRAGGADTEAFF. For the CDR3, the DNA is TGCGCCAGCAGCTTGCGGGCAGGGGGCGCGGACACTGAAGCTTTCTTT.